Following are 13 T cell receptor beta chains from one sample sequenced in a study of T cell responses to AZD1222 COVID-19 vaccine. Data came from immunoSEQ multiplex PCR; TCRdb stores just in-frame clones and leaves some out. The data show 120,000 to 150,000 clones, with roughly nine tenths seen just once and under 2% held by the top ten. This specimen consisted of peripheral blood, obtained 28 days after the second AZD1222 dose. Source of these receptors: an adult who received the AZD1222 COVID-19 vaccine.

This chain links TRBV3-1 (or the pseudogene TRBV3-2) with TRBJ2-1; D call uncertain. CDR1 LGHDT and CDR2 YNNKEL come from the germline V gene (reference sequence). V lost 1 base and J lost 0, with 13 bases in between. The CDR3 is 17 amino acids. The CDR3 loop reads CASSQVWQISSYNEQFF. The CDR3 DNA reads TGTGCCAGCAGCCAAGTGTGGCAGATCAGCTCCTACAATGAGCAGTTCTTC.

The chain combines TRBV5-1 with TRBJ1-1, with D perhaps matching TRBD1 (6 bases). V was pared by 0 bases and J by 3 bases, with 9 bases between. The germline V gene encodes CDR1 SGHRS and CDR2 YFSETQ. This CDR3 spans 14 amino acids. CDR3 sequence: CASSLGQVYTEAFF. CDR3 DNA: TGCGCCAGCAGCTTGGGACAGGTCTACACTGAAGCTTTCTTT.

CDR3 nucleotides: TGTGCCAGCAGCCGCTCGGACAGGGGGGGAGATACGCAGTATTTT. It yields the protein CASSRSDRGGDTQYF. The V call is TRBV6-2 or TRBV6-3, the J call TRBJ2-3, with 10 bases matching TRBD1. The germline V gene encodes CDR1 MNHEY and CDR2 SVGEGT. This CDR3 contains 15 residues. V lost 6 bases, J lost 5 bases, and 8 bases stayed unmatched.

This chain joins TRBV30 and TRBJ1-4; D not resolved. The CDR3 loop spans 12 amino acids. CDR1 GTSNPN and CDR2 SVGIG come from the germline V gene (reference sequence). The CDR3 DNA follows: TGTGCTGGAGGACGGAGGAATGAAAAACTGTTTTTT. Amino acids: CAGGRRNEKLFF.

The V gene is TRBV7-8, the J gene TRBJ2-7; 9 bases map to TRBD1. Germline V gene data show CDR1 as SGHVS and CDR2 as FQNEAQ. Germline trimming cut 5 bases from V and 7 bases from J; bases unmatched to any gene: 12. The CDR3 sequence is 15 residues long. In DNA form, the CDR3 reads TGTGCCAGCAGCCACAGGGGGCGGGCGGATCGTGAGCAGTACTTC. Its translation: CASSHRGRADREQYF.

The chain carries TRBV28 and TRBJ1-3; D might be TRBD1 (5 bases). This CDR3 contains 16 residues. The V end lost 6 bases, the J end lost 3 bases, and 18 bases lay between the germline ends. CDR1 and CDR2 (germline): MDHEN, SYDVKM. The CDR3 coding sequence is TGTGCCAGCAGCTTGGGTCGGGGACTAAATGGAAACACCATATATTTT. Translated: CASSLGRGLNGNTIYF.

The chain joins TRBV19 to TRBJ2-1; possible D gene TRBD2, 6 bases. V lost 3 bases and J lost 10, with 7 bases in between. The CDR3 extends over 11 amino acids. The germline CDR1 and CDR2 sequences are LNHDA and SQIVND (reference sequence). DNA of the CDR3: TGTGCCAGTAGTATGGGAGGAGAGCAGTTCTTC. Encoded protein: CASSMGGEQFF.

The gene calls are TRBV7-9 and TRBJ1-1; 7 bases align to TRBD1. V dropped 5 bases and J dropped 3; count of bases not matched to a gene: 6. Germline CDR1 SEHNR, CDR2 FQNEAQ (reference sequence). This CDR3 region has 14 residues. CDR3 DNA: TGTGCCAGCAGCCTAGACAGGGCGTACACTGAAGCTTTCTTT. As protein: CASSLDRAYTEAFF.

Written as DNA, the CDR3 is TGTGCCAGCAGCTTGGTGGGGTCCCCGAACACTGAAGCTTTCTTT. This encodes CASSLVGSPNTEAFF. The V and J genes are TRBV5-5 and TRBJ1-1, with D unclear. Germline V gene lookup returns CDR1 SGHKS and CDR2 YYEKEE (reference sequence). CDR3 size: 15 residues. Trimming left V 0 bases short and J 1 base short, with 10 bases between.

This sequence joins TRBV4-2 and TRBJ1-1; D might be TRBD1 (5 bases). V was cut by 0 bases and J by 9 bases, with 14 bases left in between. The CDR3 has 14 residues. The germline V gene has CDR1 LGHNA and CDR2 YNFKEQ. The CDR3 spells CASSQDLWGGKAFF. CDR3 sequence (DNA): TGTGCCAGCAGCCAAGATCTCTGGGGGGGTAAAGCTTTCTTT.

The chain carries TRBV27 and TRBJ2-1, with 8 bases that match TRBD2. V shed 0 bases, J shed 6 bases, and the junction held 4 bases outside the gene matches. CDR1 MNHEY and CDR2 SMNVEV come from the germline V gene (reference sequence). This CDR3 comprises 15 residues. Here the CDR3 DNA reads TGTGCCAGCAGTTTATCGGGACTAGTCTTCAATGAGCAGTTCTTC. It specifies CASSLSGLVFNEQFF.

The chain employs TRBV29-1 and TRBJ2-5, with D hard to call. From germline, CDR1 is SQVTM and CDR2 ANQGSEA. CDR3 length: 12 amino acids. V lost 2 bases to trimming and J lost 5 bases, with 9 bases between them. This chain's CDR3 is CSVEMDVETQYF. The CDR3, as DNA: TGCAGCGTTGAAATGGACGTGGAGACCCAGTACTTC.

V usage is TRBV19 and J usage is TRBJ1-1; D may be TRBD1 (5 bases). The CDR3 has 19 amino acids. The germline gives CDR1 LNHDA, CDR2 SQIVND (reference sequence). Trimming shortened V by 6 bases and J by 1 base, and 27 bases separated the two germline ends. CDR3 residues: CASSHYPDISEVGNTEAFF. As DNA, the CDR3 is TGTGCCAGTAGCCACTACCCGGACATTTCTGAGGTCGGGAACACTGAAGCTTTCTTT.